This T cell receptor beta chain emerged from a study of cytomegalovirus exposure and HLA in healthy donors. As concerns this clone: Its antigen is undetermined. A read error may account for a junction end that differs from germline.

Study-level points and caveats: In a later analysis, most CMV-associated TCR beta chains appeared HLA-restricted. Highly shared variants forming one cluster were likely a sequencing artifact. A later analysis found TCR association rates differed by HLA locus, highest for DRB1 and lowest for HLA-C.

The PCR used 60 Vbeta and 13 Jbeta primers. Profiled with immunoSEQ multiplex PCR; TCRdb holds only in-frame clones, not every one. The profile shows a few hundred thousand clones, roughly 89% of them singletons. The clonotype originates from a woman aged 18-35 years in good health and CMV-seronegative. Material: PBMCs.

The chain's CDR3 is CASRLRQGPNEKLFF. For the CDR3, the DNA is TGTGCCAGCCGCTTACGACAGGGCCCTAATGAAAAACTGTTTTTT. This chain uses TRBV7-8 with TRBJ1-4; 7 positions agree with TRBD1. The length of the CDR3 is 15 residues. Germline V gene lookup returns CDR1 SGHVS and CDR2 FQNEAQ.